These 10 T cell receptor beta chains were sequenced from one sample in a study of T-cell reconstitution after alpha-beta-depleted transplantation in children. Unique molecular identifiers tagged the TCRbeta library. TCRdb re-called the PCR reads through MiXCR, storing one row per CDR3 protein. The sample lists approximately 340,000 distinct CDR3 sequences; approximately 10% were seen once. The material was PBMCs from the stem cell graft donor, obtained from the stem cell graft. Receptors were obtained from a human donor who donated a stem cell graft to a child with acute lymphoblastic leukemia.

The chain recombines TRBV7-2 with TRBJ2-7, with D perhaps TRBD1 (6 bases). CDR3 length: 15 residues. Germline loops: CDR1 SGHTA, CDR2 FQGNSA. Trimming took 4 bases from V and 6 from J, leaving 19 bases between them. The DNA of the CDR3 is TGTGCCAGCAGCTCCCGGGTGGGGGCGACAGGCGAGCAGTACTTC. It encodes CASSSRVGATGEQYF.

This clonotype came up a few times. This sequence joins TRBV5-1 and TRBJ2-2; D is perhaps TRBD2 (5 bases). In germline, CDR1 is SGHRS, CDR2 YFSETQ. Trimming removed 9 bases from V and 9 bases from J, with 9 bases in between. The CDR3 runs 10 residues. CDR3 DNA sequence: TGCGCCAACCAGCGGTGGGAGCTGTTTTTT. Translating gives CANQRWELFF.

J is TRBJ2-1 and V is TRBV24-1; 11 nucleotides line up with TRBD2. The CDR3 loop spans 16 amino acids. V lost 0 bases and J lost 7; bases outside the gene matches: 4. Germline-derived CDR1 and CDR2 are KGHDR and SFDVKD. The CDR3 is CATSDLTSGSGNEQFF. In nucleotides, the CDR3 is TGTGCCACCAGTGATTTGACTAGCGGGAGTGGGAATGAGCAGTTCTTC.

In its sample, this clonotype was seen a few times. The chain links TRBV2 to TRBJ1-5; D is ambiguous. This CDR3 has 13 residues. The germline V and J ends were trimmed by 7 bases and 5 bases, with 12 bases remaining between them. CDR1 is SNHLY and CDR2 is FYNNEI in the germline V gene. DNA for the CDR3: TGTGCCAGCAAGGTGGAGGGATATCAGCCCCAGCATTTT. Residues: CASKVEGYQPQHF.

This clonotype has more than one count but fewer than ten. The J gene is TRBJ1-5, the V gene TRBV19, with D possibly matching TRBD1 (6 bases). Per germline, CDR1 LNHDA and CDR2 SQIVND (reference sequence). The length of the CDR3 is 15 residues. Trimming cost V 3 bases and J 5 bases, with 14 bases left between them. CDR3 DNA: TGTGCCAGTAGTATCCGGACAGCCAGGGATCAGCCCCAGCATTTT. Protein product: CASSIRTARDQPQHF.

Concerning this clonotype itself: It may be a read error: a sequence one base away is much more abundant. The chain links TRBV29-1 to TRBJ2-7; the D gene is possibly TRBD2 (6 bases). The CDR3 totals 13 residues. V was trimmed by 8 bases and J by 6 bases, leaving 20 bases between them. Germline CDR1 SQVTM, CDR2 ANQGSEA. The CDR3 DNA sequence: TGCAGCTTCATTGAGAGGACTAAGCGCGAGCAGTACTTC. It specifies CSFIERTKREQYF.

V usage is TRBV11-2 and J usage is TRBJ2-1; D gene unclear. CDR1 and CDR2 from the germline V gene are SGHAT and FQNNGV. The CDR3 runs to 15 residues. Trimming took off 2 bases at V and 2 bases at J, with 10 bases between the two ends. As DNA, the CDR3 is TGTGCCAGCAGCTTAAACATAGGTCCCTACAATGAGCAGTTCTTC. Translation: CASSLNIGPYNEQFF.

This clonotype occurred many times. The J gene is TRBJ2-5, the V gene TRBV10-3, with a weak D call TRBD2 (5 bases). CDR1 and CDR2 (germline): ENHRY, SYGVKD. This CDR3 has 17 residues. Trimming removed 3 bases at V and 1 base at J, with 18 bases between. The CDR3 sequence: CAISEPGGALGQETQYF. DNA for the CDR3: TGTGCCATCAGTGAACCTGGAGGAGCACTGGGCCAAGAGACCCAGTACTTC.

This clonotype was counted a few times. The V call is TRBV4-2, the J call TRBJ2-3; tentative D call: TRBD2 (6 bases). In germline, CDR1 is LGHNA, CDR2 YNFKEQ. This CDR3 is 16 amino acids long. The germline V and J ends were trimmed by 0 bases and 6 bases, with 16 bases remaining between them. The CDR3 loop reads CASSQDGGESQDTQYF. CDR3 nucleotide sequence: TGTGCCAGCAGCCAAGATGGAGGGGAGAGCCAGGATACGCAGTATTTT.

In its sample, this clonotype was seen a few times. V and J are TRBV20-1 and TRBJ2-7; D is unresolved. Germline V gene lookup returns CDR1 DFQATT and CDR2 SNEGSKA (reference sequence). V was trimmed by 2 bases and J by 3 bases, leaving 8 bases between them. CDR3 length equals 12 residues. CDR3 nucleotides: TGCAGTGCTAGATTGGGCGGCTACGAGCAGTACTTC. Its protein product is CSARLGGYEQYF.